A single sample is the source of the 20 T cell receptor beta chains below, sequenced in a study of shared clonotypes between healthy human individuals. Using immunoSEQ multiplex PCR, the repertoire was profiled, and TCRdb retains in-frame clones only, with some absent. The sample lists around 500,000 clones; 79% were seen once. The sequenced sample was PBMCs. These receptors came from a woman aged 40 to 55 in good health. Some clones in this sample may be carry-over from other donors' samples.

This clone has only one observation. The V call is TRBV27, the J call TRBJ2-5, with 7 positions matching TRBD2. The closer fit of TRBJ2-7 to the DNA end suggests the J call may be wrong. This CDR3 is built from 13 residues. From germline, CDR1 is MNHEY and CDR2 SMNVEV (reference sequence). The CDR3 protein is CASGMSGKGEQYF. CDR3 sequence (DNA): TGTGCCAGCGGCATGAGCGGGAAAGGCGAGCAGTACTTC.

This clone turned up a few times. The V call is TRBV30, the J call TRBJ1-1; D might be TRBD1 (5 bases). The CDR3 loop spans 13 amino acids. Trimming removed 1 base from V and 5 bases from J, with 11 bases in between. The germline V gene encodes CDR1 GTSNPN and CDR2 SVGIG (reference sequence). The CDR3 DNA reads TGTGCCTGGAGTGAAGGGGAAGGAACTGAAGCTTTCTTT. Amino acids: CAWSEGEGTEAFF.

J is TRBJ2-5 and V is TRBV9, with D uncertain. The V and J ends lost 1 base and 5 bases respectively, with 12 bases between them. The CDR3 is 14 amino acids. Germline V CDR1 and CDR2: SGDLS, YYNGEE. CDR3: CASSVLSTGETQYF. CDR3 DNA sequence: TGTGCCAGCAGCGTACTCAGTACCGGTGAGACCCAGTACTTC.

The rearrangement links TRBV10-3 to TRBJ1-1, with no clear D. Trimming cost V 1 base and J 4 bases, with 4 bases left between them. From germline, CDR1 is ENHRY and CDR2 SYGVKD. The CDR3 totals 12 residues. The CDR3 is CAISEYPTEAFF. In nucleotides, the CDR3 is TGTGCCATCAGTGAGTACCCCACTGAAGCTTTCTTT.

The genes are TRBV5-1 and TRBJ2-3; 9 positions agree with TRBD1. From germline, CDR1 is SGHRS and CDR2 YFSETQ. V dropped 0 bases and J dropped 3; count of bases not matched to a gene: 2. This CDR3 has 15 residues. The DNA of the CDR3 is TGCGCCAGCAGCTTGGCCGGGACAGGGACAGATACGCAGTATTTT. This codes for CASSLAGTGTDTQYF. Supplemented by reference TRBV5-1 and TRBJ2-3, the full variable domain reads KAGVTQTPRYLIKTRGQQVTLSCSPISGHRSVSWYQQTPGQGLQFLFEYFSETQRNKGNFPGRFSGRQFSNSRSEMNVSTLELGDSALYLCASSLAGTGTDTQYFGPGTRLTVL.

This clone was seen just once. This rearrangement joins TRBV7-2 to TRBJ2-3; possibly TRBD2 for D (6 bases). The CDR3 consists of 15 residues. Germline V gene sequence: CDR1 SGHTA, CDR2 FQGNSA. The V end was cut by 3 bases, the J end by 2 bases, with 12 bases between. The CDR3 region has the DNA TGTGCCAGCAGCTTCGCCGGGACTTTCACAGATACGCAGTATTTT. This translates into CASSFAGTFTDTQYF.

V is TRBV5-1 and J is TRBJ1-5; tentatively, D is TRBD1 (5 bases). V lost 2 bases and J lost 8, with 17 bases in between. The CDR3 length is 15 residues. The germline gives CDR1 SGHRS, CDR2 YFSETQ. This chain's CDR3 is CASSFSGFKGEPQHF. Written as DNA, the CDR3 is TGCGCCAGCAGCTTTTCAGGCTTTAAAGGGGAGCCCCAGCATTTT.

In this sample, this clone turned up a few times. This chain connects TRBV5-8 to TRBJ2-1; D gene ambiguous. Trimming shortened V by 0 bases and J by 7 bases, and 14 bases separated the two germline ends. The germline CDR1 and CDR2 sequences are SGHTS and YDEGEE. The CDR3 runs 15 residues. CDR3 sequence: CASSLELPIGNEQFF. CDR3 in DNA: TGTGCCAGCAGCTTGGAACTCCCCATCGGGAATGAGCAGTTCTTC.

The chain has TRBV27 and TRBJ2-1; TRBD2 aligns across 8 bases. In germline, CDR1 is MNHEY, CDR2 SMNVEV (reference sequence). The length of the CDR3 is 15 residues. V dropped 3 bases and J dropped 7; count of bases not matched to a gene: 8. Written as DNA, the CDR3 is TGTGCCAGCAGTTTGTTCGGGAGGGCCATTAATGAGCAGTTCTTC. Amino acids: CASSLFGRAINEQFF.

This chain connects TRBV29-1 to TRBJ2-3; 8 bases are shared with TRBD1. Germline CDR1 reads SQVTM; CDR2 reads ANQGSEA. The CDR3 is 16 amino acids. V shed 7 bases and J 2 bases; nucleotides not matched to a gene: 14. As DNA, the CDR3 is TGCAGCGCCCAAGGGACAGGCCGAGGGGCCACAGATACGCAGTATTTT. Residues: CSAQGTGRGATDTQYF.

The rearrangement joins TRBV7-2 to TRBJ2-7; unclear D gene. In germline, CDR1 is SGHTA, CDR2 FQGNSA. The CDR3 totals 17 residues. Trimming took off 1 base at V and 1 base at J, with 17 bases between the two ends. The chain's CDR3 is CASSLGPPVSGSYEQYF. CDR3 sequence (DNA): TGTGCCAGCAGCTTAGGTCCCCCCGTGTCGGGTTCCTACGAGCAGTACTTC.

This clone appeared a few times. The J gene is TRBJ2-7, the V gene TRBV28; the D gene is possibly TRBD1 (5 bases). The CDR3 runs to 13 residues. CDR1 is MDHEN and CDR2 is SYDVKM in the germline V gene. V was clipped by 6 bases and J by 9 bases, with 18 bases between them. The CDR3: CASRPTTGFGQYF. CDR3 nucleotides: TGTGCCAGCAGACCCACAACAGGCTTCGGGCAGTACTTC. The variable domain in full, completed from reference TRBV28 and TRBJ2-7, reads DVKVTQSSRYLVKRTGEKVFLECVQDMDHENMFWYRQDPGLGLRLIYFSYDVKMKEKGDIPEGYSVSREKKERFSLILESASTNQTSMYLCASRPTTGFGQYFGPGTRLTVT.

The CDR3 DNA sequence: TGCGCCAGCACCGGGACTAGCGGGAGTGCTGAGCAGTTCTTC. This translates into CASTGTSGSAEQFF. The rearrangement links TRBV5-1 to TRBJ2-1, with 14 nucleotides matching TRBD2. CDR3 length: 14 residues. The V gene end was trimmed by 6 bases and the J gene end by 9 bases; junction bases not matched to a gene: 5. The germline V gene has CDR1 SGHRS and CDR2 YFSETQ.

This clone was observed a few times. This sequence joins TRBV2 and TRBJ1-1; D perhaps matches TRBD1 (5 bases). The germline gives CDR1 SNHLY, CDR2 FYNNEI. The CDR3 extends over 15 amino acids. V lost 2 bases and J lost 4, with 14 bases in between. CDR3 coding DNA: TGTGCCAGCAGTGAATTGGGGGGAGGTAGCACTGAAGCTTTCTTT. Translation: CASSELGGGSTEAFF.

This clone showed up just a few times. The CDR3 spells CASRQEVNTEAFF. The DNA for the CDR3 is TGTGCCAGCAGGCAAGAGGTGAACACTGAAGCTTTCTTT. The chain joins TRBV2 to TRBJ1-1; D is uncertain. With 6 bases removed from V and 0 bases from J, the gap between germline ends came to 8 bases. This CDR3 comprises 13 residues. CDR1 is SNHLY, CDR2 FYNNEI, per germline.

In the case of this clone: A far bigger clonotype differs at one base, so this is likely a read error. This chain connects TRBV19 to TRBJ2-6, with a weak D call TRBD1 (5 bases). Germline CDR1 LNHDA, CDR2 SQIVND (reference sequence). The CDR3 totals 18 residues. The CDR3 reads CASSSTTALSSEANVLTF. The CDR3 DNA follows: TGTGCCAGTAGTAGTACGACAGCGCTGAGCTCTGAGGCCAACGTCCTGACTTTC.

This clone occurred once. The rearrangement joins TRBV7-9 to TRBJ2-1; D gene uncertain. Germline values: CDR1 SEHNR, CDR2 FQNEAQ (reference sequence). The CDR3 covers 13 residues. Trimming removed 2 bases at V and 2 bases at J, with 4 bases between. CDR3 residues: CASSLNAYNEQFF. DNA for the CDR3: TGTGCCAGCAGCTTAAACGCCTACAATGAGCAGTTCTTC. Full variable domain (remainder filled in from reference TRBV7-9 and TRBJ2-1): DTGVSQNPRHKITKRGQNVTFRCDPISEHNRLYWYRQTLGQGPEFLTYFQNEAQLEKSRLLSDRFSAERPKGSFSTLEIQRTEQGDSAMYLCASSLNAYNEQFFGPGTRLTVL.

Comments on this clone: This same CDR3 is encoded by further DNA sequences in the sample. DNA for the CDR3: TGTGCCAGCAGCGTAGGGGGAGATACGCAGTATTTT. It encodes CASSVGGDTQYF. The gene calls are TRBV9 and TRBJ2-3; D remains ambiguous. The CDR3 loop spans 12 amino acids. V lost 0 bases, J lost 5 bases, and 4 bases lay in between. Germline CDR1 is SGDLS and CDR2 is YYNGEE.

The chain employs TRBV28 and TRBJ1-2, with 7 bases fitting TRBD1. The J segment lost 3 bases and the V segment lost 6 bases, leaving 4 bases of the junction unmatched. The V gene's germline CDR1 is MDHEN and CDR2 SYDVKM. This CDR3 region has 13 residues. The CDR3 sequence: CASSLTGDYGYTF. CDR3 sequence (DNA): TGTGCCAGCAGCTTAACAGGGGACTATGGCTACACCTTC.

The table lists this clone with many counts. The chain is built from TRBV11-2 and TRBJ2-7; D uncertain. Trimming took 1 base from V and 2 from J, leaving 12 bases between them. This CDR3 spans 15 amino acids. Germline values: CDR1 SGHAT, CDR2 FQNNGV. Here the CDR3 DNA reads TGTGCCAGCAGCTTAGTGTGGGATGCCCCCTACGAGCAGTACTTC. This codes for CASSLVWDAPYEQYF.